The entry that follows covers one T cell receptor beta chain sequence. This sample was included in a study of blood T cell repertoires in COVID-19. Study as a whole: Samples representing acute and convalescent COVID-19 were sourced from the United States, Italy and Spain. In each case, the material was cDNA or gDNA derived from T cells, B-cell-depleted T cells, or PBMCs.

Original data processing: Researchers report that nucleated cell counts were estimated from reference gene primer amplification. The method was immunoSEQ multiplex PCR; TCRdb's version includes in-frame clones alone and lacks a portion of them. V, J and clone size derive from that table, while D and trimming were established from the DNA sequence. The profile shows over 130,000 clones, roughly 80% of them singletons. Germline values: CDR1 LGHNT, CDR2 FRNRAP. The CDR3 is made up of 15 amino acids. V dropped 6 bases and J dropped 2; count of bases not matched to a gene: 6. Specimen: peripheral blood. This clonotype was obtained from a woman in her forties or fifties with active or convalescent COVID-19. The V call is TRBV12-5, the J call TRBJ2-5, with 10 bases aligning to TRBD1. The DNA of the CDR3 is TGTGCTAGTGGCCTAGGACAGGGGGGTCAAGAGACCCAGTACTTC. Its protein product is CASGLGQGGQETQYF. Full variable domain (rest looked up from reference TRBV12-5 and TRBJ2-5): DARVTQTPRHKVTEMGQEVTMRCQPILGHNTVFWYRQTMMQGLELLAYFRNRAPLDDSGMPKDRFSAEMPDATLATLKIQPSEPRDSAVYFCASGLGQGGQETQYFGPGTRLLVL.